This TCR beta chain appears in the sequencing data of a study of blood T cell repertoires in COVID-19. A remark on this clone: Other DNA sequences in this sample translate to the same CDR3.

In the source study's methods: Estimation of nucleated cell counts relied on the amplification of reference gene primers. Only in-frame clones appear in the TCRdb table, and some are missing; sequencing was by immunoSEQ multiplex PCR. V, J and clone size reflect that table, while D and trimming were determined from the DNA. The sample lists about 140,000 clones; 65% to 90% were seen once. The CDR3 loop spans 11 amino acids. Trimming took 6 bases from V and 4 from J, leaving 7 bases between them. Germline V gene data show CDR1 as DFQATT and CDR2 as SNEGSKA (reference sequence). The clonotype was recovered from a human donor in a cohort sampled during active COVID-19. The source material was peripheral blood. The gene calls are TRBV20-1 and TRBJ1-5; possibly TRBD1 for D (6 bases). This CDR3 reads CSATGNQPQHF. CDR3 DNA sequence: TGCAGTGCCACAGGGAATCAGCCCCAGCATTTT.